This T cell receptor beta chain was sequenced in a study of blood T cell repertoires in COVID-19. Across the whole study: Samples came from the United States, Italy and Spain, spanning acute and convalescent COVID-19.

As processed by the authors: Amplification from reference gene primers served as the basis for estimated nucleated cell counts. Generated by immunoSEQ multiplex PCR, the TCRdb table keeps only in-frame clones and is missing some. V and J calls and clone size come straight from that table; D and trimming were deduced from the DNA. The sample includes roughly 250,000 clones, about 88% seen only once; the top ten take 3.5% to 4.5%. The sequence was collected from a man in his sixties who had recovered from COVID-19. Specimen: peripheral blood.

The CDR3 region is CATSRNLGLAGQETQYF. The CDR3 DNA reads as TGTGCCACCAGCAGGAACCTGGGCCTAGCGGGGCAAGAGACCCAGTACTTC. The chain has TRBV15 and TRBJ2-5; TRBD2 matches at 9 bases. Trimming cost V 3 bases and J 2 bases; bases outside gene matches: 10. This CDR3 is built from 17 residues. CDR1 is LNHNV and CDR2 is YYDKDF in the germline V gene (reference sequence).